These 9 T cell receptor beta chains came from one sample sequenced in a study of vaccination and CD4 T cells after COVID-19. Sequencing of cultured CD4+ T cell DNA used the Oncomine TCR Beta short-read assay. One entry per CDR3 protein results from TCRdb running MiXCR on the PCR reads. The sample has approximately 6,600 distinct CDR3 sequences, 45% to 65% seen once; the top ten hold around two fifths. For these TCRs, the target antigens are not known. Treatment specified: roughly 10-day PBMC culture with coronavirus spike peptide pools or control peptides (ViraFEST assay). The unexposed donor provided CD4+ T cells, which were taken before the COVID-19 pandemic (2011-2018). Sequences were obtained from CD4+ T cells from blood, cultured in vitro. All receptors derive from a human donor in good health.

This clonotype was observed a handful of times. DNA of the CDR3: TGCAGTGCTTGGGACAGGTCCTCTGGAAACACCATATATTTT. Encoded protein: CSAWDRSSGNTIYF. V is TRBV20-1 and J is TRBJ1-3; 8 bases align to TRBD1. Trimming at V came to 5 bases and at J to 0 bases, leaving 3 bases not matched to a gene. Per germline, CDR1 DFQATT and CDR2 SNEGSKA (reference sequence). CDR3 length: 14 residues.

The chain uses TRBV5-1 and TRBJ1-2, with D possibly being TRBD1 (5 bases). V was pared by 0 bases and J by 4 bases, with 10 bases between. The CDR3 has 14 residues. Germline V gene data show CDR1 as SGHRS and CDR2 as YFSETQ. CDR3: CASSLAPGSYGYTF. The CDR3, as DNA: TGCGCCAGCAGCTTGGCCCCAGGGAGCTATGGCTACACCTTC.

The CDR3 DNA follows: TGTGCCAGCAGCTTAGATGAGGGGACCGGGGAGCTGTTTTTT. Its protein is CASSLDEGTGELFF. This sequence joins TRBV11-3 and TRBJ2-2; D could derive from TRBD1 or TRBD2 (5 bases each). Germline V gene lookup returns CDR1 SGHNT and CDR2 YENEEA. The V end lost 0 bases, the J end lost 5 bases, and 7 bases lay between the germline ends. This CDR3 contains 14 residues.

This clonotype has only a few counts. This rearrangement joins TRBV20-1 to TRBJ2-1; no definite D call. The CDR3 has 14 residues. V lost 3 bases and J 7 bases, leaving 16 bases between the germline ends. Germline V gene data show CDR1 as DFQATT and CDR2 as SNEGSKA (reference sequence). The CDR3, as DNA: TGCAGTGCTAGGGTGGTTGGGCCCGGGAATGAGCAGTTCTTC. Translation: CSARVVGPGNEQFF.

The chain has TRBV30 and TRBJ1-1; 11 nucleotides align to TRBD1. The germline CDR1 and CDR2 sequences are GTSNPN and SVGIG (reference sequence). Unmatched junction bases numbered 12, after V lost 2 bases and J lost 4 bases. The CDR3 has 17 amino acids. CDR3 DNA sequence: TGTGCCTGGAGTCAATTCCTCCCGGGACAGGGGGGCACTGAAGCTTTCTTT. It encodes CAWSQFLPGQGGTEAFF. Combining the CDR3 with reference TRBV30 and TRBJ1-1 gives the whole variable domain SQTIHQWPATLVQPVGSPLSLECTVEGTSNPNLYWYRQAAGRGLQLLFYSVGIGQISSEVPQNLSASRPQDRQFILSSKKLLLSDSGFYLCAWSQFLPGQGGTEAFFGQGTRLTVV.

The chain employs TRBV6-5 and TRBJ1-2, with TRBD1 matching over 8 bases. The CDR3 length is 15 residues. V lost 1 base, J lost 5 bases, and 6 bases stayed unmatched. Germline V gene lookup returns CDR1 MNHEY and CDR2 SVGAGI. The CDR3 coding sequence is TGTGCCAGCAGTTACTACCCAGGGGGCAATTATGGCTACACCTTC. Its protein is CASSYYPGGNYGYTF.

This rearrangement joins TRBV12-3 or TRBV12-4 to TRBJ2-3; TRBD2 agrees at 11 bases. This CDR3 comprises 16 residues. V lost 3 bases, J lost 4 bases, and 6 bases stayed unmatched. CDR3 region: CASSLWASGGSDTQYF. CDR3 in DNA: TGTGCCAGCAGTTTGTGGGCTAGCGGGGGGTCAGATACGCAGTATTTT.

This chain links TRBV20-1 with TRBJ2-1; TRBD2 agrees at 8 bases. Germline assignment: CDR1 DFQATT and CDR2 SNEGSKA (reference sequence). J was trimmed by 2 bases and V by 6 bases; bases with no gene match: 6. The CDR3 sequence is 14 residues long. CDR3 in DNA: TGCAGTGCCGACCGGGGGGGGACCTACAATGAGCAGTTCTTC. Encoded protein: CSADRGGTYNEQFF.

This clonotype was detected a few times. This sequence joins TRBV5-6 and TRBJ1-5; 11 bases are a match to TRBD1. This CDR3 contains 13 residues. Germline CDR1 SGHDT, CDR2 YYEEEE. V was pared by 4 bases and J by 11 bases, with 5 bases of the junction left unmatched. This CDR3 is CASSRDRGVSQHF. The CDR3 coding sequence is TGTGCCAGCAGCCGGGACAGGGGGGTGTCCCAGCATTTT.